Presented here are 18 T cell receptor beta chains from one specimen sequenced in a study of T cells in Graves' hyperthyroidism and ophthalmopathy. RNA transcripts were the template for amplifying TCR beta CDR3 regions. Initially, a first-round RT-PCR of the TCR CDR3 employed the HTBI primer set. Each CDR3 protein is one row after TCRdb ran MiXCR on the multiplex PCR reads. Here the sample spans some 580,000 distinct CDR3 sequences, roughly a sixth being singletons. The sample taken for sequencing was blood. All receptors derive from a woman aged 40 to 49 with Graves' ophthalmopathy.

This clonotype was seen ten or more times. The V gene is TRBV27, the J gene TRBJ2-5, with TRBD2 matching over 14 bases. Per germline, CDR1 MNHEY and CDR2 SMNVEV (reference sequence). V shed 6 bases, J shed 4 bases, and the junction held 10 bases outside the gene matches. The CDR3 covers 17 residues. The CDR3 loop reads CASSKLPGLAGAETQYF. In DNA form, the CDR3 reads TGTGCCAGCAGCAAACTTCCGGGACTAGCGGGAGCAGAGACCCAGTACTTC.

DNA of the CDR3: TGTGCCTGGAGTGTATACGGGAAACTAGCCAAAAACATTCAGTACTTC. The encoded protein is CAWSVYGKLAKNIQYF. V usage is TRBV30 and J usage is TRBJ2-4; a possible D gene is TRBD2 (5 bases). The V gene's germline CDR1 is GTSNPN and CDR2 SVGIG (reference sequence). V lost 0 bases, J lost 0 bases, and 12 bases lay in between. The CDR3 is 16 amino acids.

There are many counts of this clonotype. J is TRBJ2-7 and V is TRBV2; TRBD1 matches at 10 bases. This CDR3 comprises 13 residues. V shed 7 bases and J 2 bases; nucleotides not matched to a gene: 2. Germline V gene data show CDR1 as SNHLY and CDR2 as FYNNEI. CDR3 protein: CASKGQGAYEQYF. CDR3 nucleotides: TGTGCCAGCAAAGGACAGGGGGCCTACGAGCAGTACTTC.

J is TRBJ2-5 and V is TRBV30; 9 bases map to TRBD2. The CDR3 sequence is 15 residues long. CDR1 and CDR2 (germline): GTSNPN, SVGIG (reference sequence). Trimming took 0 bases from V and 3 from J; bases not matched to a gene: 5. In nucleotides, the CDR3 is TGTGCCTGGAGTGTAGGGGGACTAGCAAAAGAGACCCAGTACTTC. This sequence encodes CAWSVGGLAKETQYF.

V and J are TRBV6-2 or TRBV6-3 and TRBJ2-5, with D unclear. This CDR3 is 14 amino acids long. V gave up 7 bases and J gave up 2 bases, with 14 bases separating them. Germline V CDR1 and CDR2: MNHEY, SVGEGT. The CDR3 coding sequence is TGTGCCAGCACCAAACAGTTGCGGCAAGAGACCCAGTACTTC. Translating gives CASTKQLRQETQYF.

The chain carries TRBV6-1 and TRBJ2-7, with D tentatively TRBD1 (5 bases). The CDR3 totals 14 residues. The V gene lost 4 bases and the J gene lost 6 bases, with 16 bases spanning the gap. Germline assignment: CDR1 MNHNS and CDR2 SASEGT. CDR3 nucleotides: TGTGCCAGCAGTGCCCAGGGTCTAATCGCCGAGCAGTACTTC. Its protein is CASSAQGLIAEQYF.

This clonotype was recorded a few times. The rearrangement links TRBV20-1 to TRBJ1-6; D is uncertain. Germline assignment: CDR1 DFQATT and CDR2 SNEGSKA (reference sequence). This CDR3 has 15 amino acids. Trimming shortened V by 1 base and J by 8 bases, and 15 bases separated the two germline ends. CDR3 region: CSARGAGIVDSPLHF. CDR3 sequence (DNA): TGCAGTGCTAGAGGGGCGGGCATCGTCGATTCACCCCTCCACTTT.

This clonotype was counted only a few times. The chain joins TRBV10-1 to TRBJ2-7; 10 bases are shared with TRBD2. V shed 7 bases, J shed 7 bases, and the junction held 13 bases outside the gene matches. The CDR3 covers 15 residues. CDR1 and CDR2 (germline): WNHNN, SYGVQD (reference sequence). As DNA, the CDR3 is TGCGCCAGCAAGATCGAGGCTAGCGGGAGCGGTGAGCAGTACTTC. Its protein is CASKIEASGSGEQYF.

This clonotype was counted only a few times. The rearrangement links TRBV6-1 to TRBJ2-4, with no clear D. V lost 3 bases to trimming and J lost 0 bases, with 12 bases between them. The CDR3 spans 16 residues. Germline V gene data show CDR1 as MNHNS and CDR2 as SASEGT. In DNA form, the CDR3 reads TGTGCCAGCAGTGACAGGTTGGGTCTAGCCAAAAACATTCAGTACTTC. It encodes CASSDRLGLAKNIQYF.

The rearrangement uses TRBV6-1 and TRBJ2-7, with D hard to call. V shed 7 bases and J shed 2 bases, with 9 bases lying between them. Germline loops: CDR1 MNHNS, CDR2 SASEGT. CDR3 length equals 12 residues. The CDR3 spells CASTRGPYEQYF. The CDR3 DNA sequence: TGTGCCAGCACTCGCGGCCCCTACGAGCAGTACTTC.

This clonotype was recorded at least ten times. V gene TRBV9 combines with J gene TRBJ2-7, with 9 bases identical to TRBD1. Trimming removed 4 bases from V and 1 base from J; junction bases left unmatched: 6. The CDR3 extends over 15 amino acids. Germline values: CDR1 SGDLS, CDR2 YYNGEE. DNA for the CDR3: TGTGCCAGCAGCCCCGGACAGGGGTTGTCCTACGAGCAGTACTTC. It translates to CASSPGQGLSYEQYF. Based on the CDR3 plus reference TRBV9 and TRBJ2-7, the full variable domain is DSGVTQTPKHLITATGQRVTLRCSPRSGDLSVYWYQQSLDQGLQFLIQYYNGEERAKGNILERFSAQQFPDLHSELNLSSLELGDSALYFCASSPGQGLSYEQYFGPGTRLTVT.

A few counts support this clonotype. The V call is TRBV20-1, the J call TRBJ2-3; D gene unclear. CDR3 length: 15 amino acids. Trimming removed 0 bases from V and 3 bases from J, with 13 bases in between. The germline V gene has CDR1 DFQATT and CDR2 SNEGSKA (reference sequence). The CDR3 nucleotides read TGCAGTGCTAGAGATCCCCTCTTTTTAACAGATACGCAGTATTTT. Translation gives CSARDPLFLTDTQYF.

The rearrangement links TRBV20-1 to TRBJ2-1; 11 bases are a match to TRBD2. The CDR3 spans 14 residues. CDR1 is DFQATT and CDR2 is SNEGSKA in the germline V gene (reference sequence). The junction had 2 bases not matched to a gene; V was cut back by 4 bases and J by 3 bases. The CDR3 coding sequence is TGCAGTGCTATGGGACTAGCGGACTACAATGAGCAGTTCTTC. Its protein is CSAMGLADYNEQFF.

This clonotype has ten or more counts. J is TRBJ2-7 and V is TRBV11-2; D is undetermined. V was pared by 0 bases and J by 5 bases, with 8 bases between. Germline assignment: CDR1 SGHAT and CDR2 FQNNGV. This CDR3 has 13 amino acids. CDR3 amino acids: CASSLELGNEQYF. Written as DNA, the CDR3 is TGTGCCAGCAGCTTAGAATTGGGAAACGAGCAGTACTTC. Variable domain in full (rest from reference TRBV11-2 and TRBJ2-7): EAGVAQSPRYKIIEKRQSVAFWCNPISGHATLYWYQQILGQGPKLLIQFQNNGVVDDSQLPKDRFSAERLKGVDSTLKIQPAKLEDSAVYLCASSLELGNEQYFGPGTRLTVT.

This chain links TRBV11-1 with TRBJ2-7; D unresolved. Germline V lookup: CDR1 SGHAT, CDR2 FQDESV (reference sequence). The CDR3 sequence is 16 residues long. The germline V and J ends were trimmed by 1 base and 1 base, with 14 bases remaining between them. The CDR3 coding sequence is TGTGCCAGCAGCTTAGGCGTGACTCCCCATTCCTACGAGCAGTACTTC. It yields the protein CASSLGVTPHSYEQYF.

The chain combines TRBV29-1 with TRBJ1-2; 10 bases match TRBD1. Trimming at V came to 6 bases and at J to 8 bases, leaving 15 bases not matched to a gene. CDR1 and CDR2 from the germline V gene are SQVTM and ANQGSEA. This CDR3 has 15 amino acids. CDR3 DNA sequence: TGCAGCGTCAGTGCCGCGGGACAGGGGATAGGCGGCTACACCTTC. Its translation is CSVSAAGQGIGGYTF.

This clonotype appeared a few times. This chain uses TRBV6-8 with TRBJ1-1; unclear D gene. The V end was cut by 4 bases, the J end by 7 bases, with 16 bases between. The CDR3 loop spans 14 amino acids. Germline loops: CDR1 MNHGY, CDR2 SAAAGT. The CDR3 bases are TGTGCCAGCAGTTTGTCGGTCCTGAGGGATGAAGCTTTCTTT. Protein: CASSLSVLRDEAFF.

There are a few counts of this clonotype. The chain has TRBV12-3 or TRBV12-4 and TRBJ1-1; a possible D gene is TRBD1 (5 bases). Trimming removed 10 bases at V and 0 bases at J, with 18 bases between. This CDR3 is 15 amino acids long. In nucleotides, the CDR3 is TGTGCCACCGGTCCGGGGGTCACCATGAACACTGAAGCTTTCTTT. It translates to CATGPGVTMNTEAFF.